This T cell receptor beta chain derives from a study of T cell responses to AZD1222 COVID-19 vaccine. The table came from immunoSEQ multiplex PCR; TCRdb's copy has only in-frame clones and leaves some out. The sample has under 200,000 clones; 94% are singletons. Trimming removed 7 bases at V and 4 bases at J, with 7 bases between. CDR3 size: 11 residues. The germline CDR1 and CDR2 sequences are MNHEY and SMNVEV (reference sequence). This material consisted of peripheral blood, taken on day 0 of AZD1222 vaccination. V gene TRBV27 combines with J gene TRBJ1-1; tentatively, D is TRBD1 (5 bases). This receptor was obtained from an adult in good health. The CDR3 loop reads CASNGGTEAFF. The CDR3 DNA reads TGTGCCAGCAACGGGGGCACTGAAGCTTTCTTT.